The present entry profiles one T cell receptor (beta chain) with its context. This specimen comes from a study of blood T cell repertoires in COVID-19. Background on the study: Acute and convalescent COVID-19 samples came from the United States, Italy and Spain. From T cells, B-cell-depleted T cells, or PBMCs came the material, which was cDNA or gDNA.

Trimming cost V 4 bases and J 3 bases; bases outside gene matches: 9. This CDR3 contains 16 residues. Germline assignment: CDR1 SQVTM and CDR2 ANQGSEA. As processed by the authors: Estimation of nucleated cell counts relied on the amplification of reference gene primers. TCRdb keeps only in-frame clones here, not all; method: immunoSEQ multiplex PCR. That table supplies the V and J calls and clone size; D and trimming were determined from the DNA. This sample has around 190,000 clones; 65% to 90% occur once, and the top ten carry approximately 13%. The sequence was obtained from a human donor in a cohort sampled during active COVID-19. The sample comprised peripheral blood. J is TRBJ2-1 and V is TRBV29-1, with 10 bases that match TRBD2. For the CDR3, the DNA is TGCAGCGTTGGGGGGGCTAGCGGGAGAGTCTACAATGAGCAGTTCTTC. Translated, it gives CSVGGASGRVYNEQFF.